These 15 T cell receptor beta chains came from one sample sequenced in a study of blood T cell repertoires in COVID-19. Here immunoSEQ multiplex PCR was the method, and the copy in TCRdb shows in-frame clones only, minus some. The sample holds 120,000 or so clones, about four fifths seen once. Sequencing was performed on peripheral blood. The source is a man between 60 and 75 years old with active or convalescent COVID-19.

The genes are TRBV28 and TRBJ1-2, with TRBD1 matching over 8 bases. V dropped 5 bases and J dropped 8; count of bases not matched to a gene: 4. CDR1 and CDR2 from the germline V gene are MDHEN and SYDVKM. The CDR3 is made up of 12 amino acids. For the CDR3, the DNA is TGTGCCAGCAGTCGGGACAGGTTGGGCTACACCTTC. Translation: CASSRDRLGYTF.

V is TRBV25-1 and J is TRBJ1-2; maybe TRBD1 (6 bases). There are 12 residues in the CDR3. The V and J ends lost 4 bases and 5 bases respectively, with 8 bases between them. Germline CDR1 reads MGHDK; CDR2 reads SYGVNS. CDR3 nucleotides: TGTGCCAGCAGTGGACAGGTTTATGGCTACACCTTC. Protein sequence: CASSGQVYGYTF.

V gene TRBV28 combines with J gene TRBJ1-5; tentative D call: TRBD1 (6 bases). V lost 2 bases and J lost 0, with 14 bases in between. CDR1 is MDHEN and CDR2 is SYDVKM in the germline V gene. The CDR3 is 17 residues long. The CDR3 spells CASSLTGTYLSNQPQHF. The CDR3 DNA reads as TGTGCCAGCAGTTTAACAGGGACCTATCTTAGCAATCAGCCCCAGCATTTT.

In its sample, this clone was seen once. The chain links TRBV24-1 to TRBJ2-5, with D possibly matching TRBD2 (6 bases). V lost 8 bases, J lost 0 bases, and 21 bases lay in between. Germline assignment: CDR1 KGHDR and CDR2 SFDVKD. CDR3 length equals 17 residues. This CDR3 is CATKDQARRGYQETQYF. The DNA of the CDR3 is TGTGCCACCAAGGACCAAGCGAGGAGGGGTTACCAAGAGACCCAGTACTTC.

The CDR3 sequence is CASSVMGTGGSYEQYF. The CDR3 DNA follows: TGTGCCAGCAGCGTAATGGGGACAGGGGGATCCTACGAGCAGTACTTC. The rearrangement links TRBV9 to TRBJ2-7; TRBD1 matches 11 bases. CDR1 and CDR2 (germline): SGDLS, YYNGEE. Trimming cost V 1 base and J 1 base; bases outside gene matches: 4. The CDR3 has 16 amino acids.

The CDR3 coding sequence is TGCGCCAGCAGCTTGTTACCAGACTACGAGCAGTACTTC. It yields the protein CASSLLPDYEQYF. This sequence joins TRBV5-1 and TRBJ2-7, with unresolved D. Germline-derived CDR1 and CDR2 are SGHRS and YFSETQ. Trimming left V 1 base short and J 3 bases short, with 8 bases between. The CDR3 runs to 13 residues.

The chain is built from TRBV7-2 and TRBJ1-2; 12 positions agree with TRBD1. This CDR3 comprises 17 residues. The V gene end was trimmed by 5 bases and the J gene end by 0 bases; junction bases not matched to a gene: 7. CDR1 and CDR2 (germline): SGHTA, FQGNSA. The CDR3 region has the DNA TGTGCCAGCAGCCCGGGACAGGGGGCCGTCACTAACTATGGCTACACCTTC. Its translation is CASSPGQGAVTNYGYTF.

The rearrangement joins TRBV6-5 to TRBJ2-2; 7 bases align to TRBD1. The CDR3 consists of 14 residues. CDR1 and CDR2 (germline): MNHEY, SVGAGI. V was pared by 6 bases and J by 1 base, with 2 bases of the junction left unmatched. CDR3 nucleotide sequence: TGTGCCAGCAGCCCAGGGGGGAACACCGGGGAGCTGTTTTTT. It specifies CASSPGGNTGELFF.

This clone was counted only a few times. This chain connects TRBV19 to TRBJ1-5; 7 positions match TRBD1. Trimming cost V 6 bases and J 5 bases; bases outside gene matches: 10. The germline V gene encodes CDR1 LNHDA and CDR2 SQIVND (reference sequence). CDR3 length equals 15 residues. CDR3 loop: CASSGGGRSDQPQHF. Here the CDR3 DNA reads TGTGCCAGTAGCGGAGGGGGCAGGAGCGATCAGCCCCAGCATTTT.

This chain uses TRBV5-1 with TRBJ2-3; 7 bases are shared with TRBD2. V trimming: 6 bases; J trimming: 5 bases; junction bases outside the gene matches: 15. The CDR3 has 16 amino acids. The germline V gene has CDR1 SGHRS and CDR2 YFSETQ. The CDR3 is CASTPGGGRGLDTQYF. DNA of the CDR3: TGCGCCAGCACCCCCGGAGGCGGGAGAGGTTTAGATACGCAGTATTTT.

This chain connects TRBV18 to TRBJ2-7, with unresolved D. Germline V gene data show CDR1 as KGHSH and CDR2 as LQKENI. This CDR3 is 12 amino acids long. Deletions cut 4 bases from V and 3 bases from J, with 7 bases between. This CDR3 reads CASSLPGYEQYF. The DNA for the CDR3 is TGTGCCAGCTCACTCCCGGGCTACGAGCAGTACTTC.

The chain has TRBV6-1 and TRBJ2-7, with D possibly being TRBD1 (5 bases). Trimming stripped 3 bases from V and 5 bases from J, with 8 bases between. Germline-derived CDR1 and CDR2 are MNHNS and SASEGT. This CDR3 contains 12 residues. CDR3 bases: TGTGCCAGCAGTGACAGGGTCCACGAGCAGTACTTC. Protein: CASSDRVHEQYF.

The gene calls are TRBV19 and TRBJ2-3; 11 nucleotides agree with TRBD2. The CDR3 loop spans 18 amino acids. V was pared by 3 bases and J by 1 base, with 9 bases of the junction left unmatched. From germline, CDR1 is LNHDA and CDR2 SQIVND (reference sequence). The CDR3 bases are TGTGCCAGTAGTATCACTAGCGGGAGTCCTACGGGCACAGATACGCAGTATTTT. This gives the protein CASSITSGSPTGTDTQYF.

CDR3 sequence (DNA): TGTGCCAGCTCACCACCGTACTCGTTGGGTTCTAGTGAGCAGTTCTTC. This translates into CASSPPYSLGSSEQFF. The chain joins TRBV18 to TRBJ2-1, with D unresolved. The CDR3 is 16 amino acids. V shed 0 bases and J shed 9 bases, with 18 bases lying between them. Germline V lookup: CDR1 KGHSH, CDR2 LQKENI.

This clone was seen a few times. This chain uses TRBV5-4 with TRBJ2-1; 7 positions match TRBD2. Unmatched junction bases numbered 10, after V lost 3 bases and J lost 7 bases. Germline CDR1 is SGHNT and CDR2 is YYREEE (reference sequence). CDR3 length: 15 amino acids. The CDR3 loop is CASSWGGRGTNEQFF. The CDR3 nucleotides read TGTGCCAGCAGCTGGGGGGGTAGGGGCACTAATGAGCAGTTCTTC.